Listed below are T cell receptor beta chains from one sample, sequenced in a study of cytomegalovirus exposure and HLA in healthy donors. Assay: immunoSEQ multiplex PCR; the TCRdb copy retains only in-frame clones and omits some. The table has approximately 260,000 clones, around 86% seen once; the top ten hold about 1.2%. The sample consisted of PBMCs. These receptors originate from a woman in her 30s in good health and CMV-seropositive. Each CDR3 is given with its conserved first and last residue. D genes are given only for firm matches. Only some rows state a clone size, as once, few, many or a class for expanded clones.

.,TRBV11-1,TRBD1,TRBJ1-1,CASTNQGASTEAFF,TGTGCCAGCACCAACCAGGGGGCGAGCACTGAAGCTTTCTTT
.,TRBV27,TRBD1,TRBJ1-1,CASSLSPGTANTEAFF,TGTGCCAGCAGTTTATCACCTGGGACAGCGAACACTGAAGCTTTCTTT
.,TRBV11-3,.,TRBJ1-4,CASSIRGGQNEKLFF,TGTGCCAGCAGCATCCGCGGGGGCCAAAATGAAAAACTGTTTTTT
once,TRBV6-4,.,TRBJ2-1,CASSDSPGGYNEQFF,TGTGCCAGCAGTGACTCACCCGGGGGCTACAATGAGCAGTTCTTC
once,TRBV7-2,.,TRBJ1-2,CASSSDYSNYGYTF,TGTGCCAGCAGCTCAGATTATTCTAACTATGGCTACACCTTC
once,TRBV19,TRBD1,TRBJ2-6,CASSIGQGAPGANVLTF,TGTGCCAGTAGTATAGGACAGGGGGCGCCTGGGGCCAACGTCCTGACTTTC
.,TRBV5-4,TRBD2,TRBJ2-7,CASSPLGAGGAYEQYF,TGTGCCAGCAGCCCCCTAGGTGCGGGAGGAGCCTACGAGCAGTACTTC
.,TRBV30,.,TRBJ2-2,CAWSPSPNTGELFF,TGTGCCTGGAGCCCGAGCCCGAACACCGGGGAGCTGTTTTTT
once,TRBV7-2,.,TRBJ2-7,CASSLVTRGTYEQYF,TGTGCCAGCAGCTTAGTTACCAGGGGCACCTACGAGCAGTACTTC
.,TRBV30,TRBD2,TRBJ2-7,CAWSGFLAGVFEQYF,TGTGCCTGGAGCGGCTTTCTAGCGGGAGTTTTCGAGCAGTACTTC
.,TRBV27,.,TRBJ1-2,CASSFIGGGYTF,TGTGCCAGCAGTTTCATCGGAGGAGGCTACACCTTC
.,TRBV13,TRBD2,TRBJ2-1,CASSLALAGGDEQFF,TGTGCCAGCAGCTTAGCGTTAGCGGGAGGGGATGAGCAGTTCTTC
.,TRBV19,TRBD1,TRBJ1-2,CASSIFPGQGTGGYTF,TGTGCCAGTAGTATATTTCCCGGACAGGGGACGGGTGGCTACACCTTC
.,TRBV28,.,TRBJ2-7,CASRPPGIYEQYF,TGTGCCAGCAGACCCCCGGGGATCTACGAGCAGTACTTC
.,TRBV19,TRBD2,TRBJ2-3,CASSLRLAGDTDTQYF,TGTGCCAGTAGTCTCAGACTAGCGGGAGACACAGATACGCAGTATTTT
.,TRBV30,TRBD2,TRBJ2-1,CAWSGGTSGRDEQFF,TGTGCCTGGAGTGGTGGGACTAGCGGGAGGGATGAGCAGTTCTTC
.,TRBV5-6,TRBD1,TRBJ2-4,CASSHRGLAKNIQYF,TGTGCCAGCAGCCACAGGGGCCTAGCCAAAAACATTCAGTACTTC
.,TRBV18,TRBD1,TRBJ1-1,CASSHDLQGARVTEAFF,TGTGCCAGCTCCCACGACTTACAGGGGGCGCGGGTCACTGAAGCTTTCTTT
.,TRBV11-2,TRBD2,TRBJ2-7,CASSLGRLAYSYEQYF,TGTGCCAGCAGCTTAGGGAGACTAGCTTACTCCTACGAGCAGTACTTC
.,TRBV10-3,.,TRBJ2-3,CAVSLGGGPGTDTQYF,TGTGCCGTATCCCTGGGGGGAGGACCGGGCACAGATACGCAGTATTTT
.,TRBV2,.,TRBJ2-7,CASSDGAGANYEQYF,TGTGCCAGCAGTGACGGGGCAGGGGCGAACTACGAGCAGTACTTC
once,TRBV5-8,.,TRBJ1-2,CASSRSPGYGYTF,TGTGCCAGCAGCCGATCCCCCGGGTATGGCTACACCTTC
.,TRBV19,.,TRBJ2-7,CASQAKNRVLGEQYF,TGTGCCTCACAAGCCAAAAACAGGGTTCTTGGCGAGCAGTACTTC
.,TRBV19,.,TRBJ1-1,CASSTREFGITEAFF,TGTGCCAGTAGCACCAGGGAATTCGGTATCACTGAAGCTTTCTTT
.,TRBV27,TRBD2,TRBJ2-7,CASRLSLIAGYYEQYF,TGTGCCAGCAGACTGTCCTTAATAGCGGGGTACTACGAGCAGTACTTC
.,TRBV6-1,.,TRBJ1-5,CASSVTGSGQPQHF,TGTGCCAGCAGTGTAACAGGGAGTGGTCAGCCCCAGCATTTT
.,TRBV28,TRBD2,TRBJ2-4,CASSLLAGAKNIQYF,TGTGCCAGCAGTTTACTAGCGGGGGCCAAAAACATTCAGTACTTC
.,TRBV5-3,TRBD1,TRBJ2-3,CARSTRQGSDTQYF,TGTGCCAGAAGCACACGACAGGGGAGTGATACGCAGTATTTT
few,TRBV5-1,.,TRBJ2-5,CASSSLVLQETQYF,TGCGCCAGCAGCTCACTAGTACTGCAAGAGACCCAGTACTTC
.,TRBV13,.,TRBJ1-4,CASSERGRGATNEKLFF,TGTGCCAGCAGCGAAAGAGGTCGGGGGGCAACTAATGAAAAACTGTTTTTT
.,TRBV5-1,.,TRBJ1-4,CASSPRRDSLAEKLFF,TGCGCCAGCAGCCCCCGCCGTGACAGTCTTGCTGAAAAACTGTTTTTT
.,TRBV7-9,.,TRBJ1-1,CASSPALGGREAFF,TGTGCCAGCAGCCCTGCCCTCGGGGGAAGGGAAGCTTTCTTT
.,TRBV9,.,TRBJ2-7,CASSVDWRGNSYEQYF,TGTGCCAGCAGCGTAGATTGGCGGGGAAATTCCTACGAGCAGTACTTC
.,TRBV5-8,.,TRBJ1-1,CASEPWAPVNTEAFF,TGTGCCAGCGAACCCTGGGCTCCGGTGAACACTGAAGCTTTCTTT
once,TRBV11-2,.,TRBJ2-3,CASSFSLGGSTDTQYF,TGTGCCAGCAGCTTCTCATTGGGGGGTAGCACAGATACGCAGTATTTT
.,TRBV2,.,TRBJ1-2,CARGPGVNGYTF,TGTGCCAGGGGGCCGGGAGTAAACGGCTACACCTTC
.,TRBV7-8,.,TRBJ1-1,CASSYGGTEAFF,TGTGCCAGCAGCTACGGCGGCACTGAAGCTTTCTTT
.,TRBV7-2,.,TRBJ1-4,CASSSRGNEKLFF,TGTGCCAGCAGTTCCCGGGGGAATGAAAAACTGTTTTTT
.,TRBV11-3,.,TRBJ2-5,CASSLVTGGTQYF,TGTGCCAGCAGCTTAGTTACCGGGGGGACCCAGTACTTC
.,TRBV27,TRBD2,TRBJ2-5,CASSLSSGRVKETQYF,TGTGCCAGCAGTTTATCGAGCGGGAGGGTCAAGGAGACCCAGTACTTC
.,TRBV27,TRBD2,TRBJ2-7,CASSLGTSGRYEQYF,TGTGCCAGCAGTTTGGGGACTAGCGGGAGATACGAGCAGTACTTC
.,TRBV25-1,TRBD1,TRBJ2-1,CAHRDRESDEQFF,TGTGCCCACCGGGACAGGGAATCGGATGAGCAGTTCTTC
.,TRBV7-9,.,TRBJ2-7,CASSPDTSASEQYF,TGTGCCAGCAGCCCCGACACTAGTGCGTCGGAGCAGTACTTC
many,TRBV27,.,TRBJ1-5,CASSPGQNNQPQHF,TGTGCCAGCAGTCCCGGACAGAACAATCAGCCCCAGCATTTT
.,TRBV9,TRBD2,TRBJ2-2,CASSVGLAGELFF,TGTGCCAGCAGCGTCGGACTAGCCGGGGAGCTGTTTTTT
.,TRBV6-4,.,TRBJ2-2,CASSGTSTGELFF,TGTGCCAGCAGCGGGACATCAACTGGGGAGCTGTTTTTT
.,TRBV9,.,TRBJ2-7,CASSVTQGSGNEQYF,TGTGCCAGCAGCGTGACACAGGGATCGGGGAACGAGCAGTACTTC
.,TRBV28,TRBD1,TRBJ1-1,CASSKPLVTGSTEAFF,TGTGCCAGCAGCAAGCCCTTGGTGACAGGGAGCACTGAAGCTTTCTTT
.,TRBV7-2,.,TRBJ1-5,CASSLVPGMTSNQPQHF,TGTGCCAGCAGCTTAGTTCCGGGGATGACGAGCAATCAGCCCCAGCATTTT
.,TRBV5-1,.,TRBJ2-7,CASSHATQSSYEQYF,TGCGCCAGCAGCCATGCGACACAGAGCTCCTACGAGCAGTACTTC
.,TRBV10-3,TRBD2,TRBJ2-7,CATSLAGGPSLYEQYF,TGTGCCACCTCGCTAGCGGGAGGGCCTTCCCTCTACGAGCAGTACTTC
.,TRBV10-3,.,TRBJ1-4,CAISEQGFEKLFF,TGTGCCATCAGTGAACAGGGATTTGAAAAACTGTTTTTT
.,TRBV5-4,TRBD1,TRBJ1-1,CASSPGQGDLNTEAFF,TGTGCCAGCAGCCCCGGACAGGGGGACTTGAACACTGAAGCTTTCTTT
.,TRBV9,.,TRBJ2-5,CASSVGQEDTQYF,TGTGCCAGCAGCGTAGGACAGGAGGATACCCAGTACTTC
.,TRBV9,.,TRBJ1-3,CASSVGSYSGNTIYF,TGTGCCAGCAGCGTGGGCTCTTACTCTGGAAACACCATATATTTT
few,TRBV27,.,TRBJ2-7,CASSLSIYYEQYF,TGTGCCAGCAGTTTATCTATCTACTACGAGCAGTACTTC
.,TRBV7-9,.,TRBJ1-4,CASSLGEGLQEKLFF,TGTGCCAGCAGCTTAGGTGAGGGACTACAAGAAAAACTGTTTTTT
.,TRBV11-2,TRBD2,TRBJ2-1,CASTPFSGPAPNEQFF,TGTGCCAGCACCCCCTTTAGCGGGCCCGCCCCCAATGAGCAGTTCTTC